The 28 T cell receptor beta chains below were found in one sample sequenced in a study of cytomegalovirus exposure and HLA in healthy donors (dated by TCRdb to between 2016 and 2019). The library was generated by the immunoSEQ multiplex PCR assay. A mixture of 60 forward primers for TCR Vbeta segments and 13 reverse primers for TCR Jbeta segments was used in the multiplex PCR. TCRdb's version of the immuneACCESS table is confined to in-frame rearrangements and falls short of the full clone set. An unresolved V gene accounts for under half of the shortfall where checked; the remainder is of unknown origin. A total of about 130,000 clones appear in this sample, around 82% of them only once. The ten largest make up roughly 10% of the sample. The sample consisted of PBMCs. Receptors originate from a male donor in good health and CMV-seropositive.

This sequence joins TRBV11-3 and TRBJ2-1; D gene ambiguous. Trimming shortened V by 5 bases and J by 3 bases, and 11 bases separated the two germline ends. Germline CDR1 reads SGHNT; CDR2 reads YENEEA. The CDR3 has 14 residues. CDR3 in amino acids: CASSPRSNYNEQFF. CDR3 DNA sequence: TGTGCCAGCAGCCCGCGGAGTAACTACAATGAGCAGTTCTTC.

There are a few counts of this clone. This chain links TRBV25-1 with TRBJ2-7, with 7 positions matching TRBD1. The V segment lost 2 bases and the J segment 5 bases; nucleotides outside the gene matches: 6. Germline V gene lookup returns CDR1 MGHDK and CDR2 SYGVNS. The CDR3 extends over 14 amino acids. This CDR3 reads CASSEPGDSHEQYF. The CDR3 DNA is TGTGCCAGCAGTGAACCAGGGGACAGTCACGAGCAGTACTTC.

V gene TRBV4-3 combines with J gene TRBJ2-1, with 9 nucleotides matching TRBD2. Germline V gene data show CDR1 as LGHNA and CDR2 as YSLEER. The CDR3 extends over 16 amino acids. V lost 2 bases, J lost 6 bases, and 8 bases stayed unmatched. The DNA for the CDR3 is TGCGCCAGCAGCCAACGATACGGGACTAGCAGCAATGAGCAGTTCTTC. This sequence encodes CASSQRYGTSSNEQFF.

This clone showed up just once. The rearrangement links TRBV4-3 to TRBJ1-1; D unclear. The germline V and J ends were trimmed by 4 bases and 0 bases, with 9 bases remaining between them. Germline CDR1 and CDR2: LGHNA and YSLEER. The CDR3 is made up of 14 amino acids. CDR3 nucleotide sequence: TGCGCCAGCAGCCGAGAGGCCCTGAACACTGAAGCTTTCTTT. Amino acids: CASSREALNTEAFF.

This clone showed up just once. The V gene is TRBV2, the J gene TRBJ2-5; TRBD1 matches 7 bases. The CDR3 spans 15 residues. Trimming cost V 0 bases and J 6 bases; bases outside gene matches: 7. Germline values: CDR1 SNHLY, CDR2 FYNNEI. CDR3 loop: CASSEARQGLQTQYF. CDR3 bases: TGTGCCAGCAGTGAAGCGAGACAGGGATTGCAGACCCAGTACTTC.

This clone was observed a handful of times. The chain combines TRBV6-6 with TRBJ1-2; 9 nucleotides match TRBD1. The CDR3 contains 16 residues. Germline V CDR1 and CDR2: MNHNY, SVGAGI (reference sequence). After removal of 2 bases from V and 4 bases from J, the junction contained 8 bases not matched to a gene. The CDR3 DNA reads TGTGCCAGCAGTTACCCCCCGGGACAGGGACTCTATGGCTACACCTTC. Translating gives CASSYPPGQGLYGYTF.

The chain uses TRBV4-3 and TRBJ2-3; TRBD2 matches at 9 bases. This CDR3 has 16 residues. The germline CDR1 and CDR2 sequences are LGHNA and YSLEER. Losses at the gene ends were 3 bases for V and 4 bases for J; bases not matched to a gene: 8. CDR3 bases: TGCGCCAGCAGCCACATACTAGCGGGTAGGGCAGATACGCAGTATTTT. Its protein product is CASSHILAGRADTQYF.

This clone occurred a few times. V gene TRBV9 combines with J gene TRBJ1-3; D is unresolved. The CDR3 is made up of 15 amino acids. V was clipped by 0 bases and J by 2 bases, with 9 bases between them. Germline V gives CDR1 SGDLS, CDR2 YYNGEE. CDR3 protein: CASSVGPEAGNTIYF. CDR3 DNA sequence: TGTGCCAGCAGCGTAGGCCCGGAGGCTGGAAACACCATATATTTT.

The genes are TRBV5-1 and TRBJ2-1; TRBD2 might be the D (5 bases). The V gene's germline CDR1 is SGHRS and CDR2 YFSETQ. V lost 3 bases, J lost 8 bases, and 18 bases lay in between. This CDR3 is built from 15 residues. In DNA, the CDR3 is TGCGCCAGCAGCTCGGTGGCGTCCGAGGGCCATGAGCAGTTCTTC. Protein: CASSSVASEGHEQFF.

As to this clone: This sample also contains other DNA sequences that code for the same CDR3. The genes are TRBV27 and TRBJ1-1; D might be TRBD1 (6 bases). The V gene's germline CDR1 is MNHEY and CDR2 SMNVEV (reference sequence). This CDR3 spans 14 amino acids. V was trimmed by 5 bases and J by 1 base, leaving 11 bases between them. This CDR3 reads CASSPTGWNTEAFF. For the CDR3, the DNA is TGTGCCAGCAGTCCCACAGGGTGGAACACTGAAGCTTTCTTT.

The chain carries TRBV11-2 and TRBJ2-5; D is perhaps TRBD2 (5 bases). The end of the DNA aligns better with TRBJ2-7, so the J call may be wrong. The CDR3 has 17 amino acids. Germline CDR1 is SGHAT and CDR2 is FQNNGV. CDR3 amino acids: CASSLDWTATPSYEQYF. Written as DNA, the CDR3 is TGTGCCAGCAGCTTAGACTGGACTGCAACCCCCTCCTACGAGCAGTACTTC.

The chain uses TRBV27 and TRBJ1-6; no definite D call. With 6 bases removed from V and 7 bases from J, the gap between germline ends came to 13 bases. CDR3 length: 14 amino acids. Germline CDR1 reads MNHEY; CDR2 reads SMNVEV (reference sequence). The CDR3 protein is CASSRQWQNSPLHF. CDR3 sequence (DNA): TGTGCCAGCAGCCGACAATGGCAAAATTCACCCCTCCACTTT.

This clone has only a few counts. The CDR3 loop is CASSWGLAGGLGETQYF. DNA of the CDR3: TGTGCCAGCAGCTGGGGACTAGCGGGAGGCCTGGGAGAGACCCAGTACTTC. The chain employs TRBV5-8 and TRBJ2-5, with TRBD2 matching over 15 bases. Germline assignment: CDR1 SGHTS and CDR2 YDEGEE. The CDR3 consists of 17 residues. The trim removed 3 bases at V and 4 bases at J, leaving 7 bases unmatched.

The chain uses TRBV7-2 and TRBJ2-3, with D possibly TRBD2 on 6 matching bases. Germline-derived CDR1 and CDR2 are SGHTA and FQGNSA. The CDR3 is made up of 15 amino acids. V shed 7 bases and J shed 3 bases, with 17 bases lying between them. Here the CDR3 DNA reads TGTGCCAGCACCTTGGGGGGAGTGAGGACAGATACGCAGTATTTT. It codes for CASTLGGVRTDTQYF.

V is TRBV2 and J is TRBJ2-1; 11 bases map to TRBD1. V lost 8 bases, J lost 8 bases, and 11 bases stayed unmatched. The V gene's germline CDR1 is SNHLY and CDR2 FYNNEI. The CDR3 runs 15 residues. The CDR3: CASGRGTGGWDEQFF. CDR3 nucleotide sequence: TGTGCCAGCGGCCGGGGGACAGGGGGTTGGGATGAGCAGTTCTTC.

The rearrangement uses TRBV28 and TRBJ1-4; possible D gene TRBD1, 5 bases. The CDR3 has 15 residues. Germline V lookup: CDR1 MDHEN, CDR2 SYDVKM. Trimming stripped 4 bases from V and 8 bases from J, with 17 bases between. CDR3 loop: CASSWGGLGEEKLFF. The CDR3 DNA sequence: TGTGCCAGCAGTTGGGGAGGTTTAGGGGAGGAAAAACTGTTTTTT. The variable domain in full, completed from reference TRBV28 and TRBJ1-4, reads DVKVTQSSRYLVKRTGEKVFLECVQDMDHENMFWYRQDPGLGLRLIYFSYDVKMKEKGDIPEGYSVSREKKERFSLILESASTNQTSMYLCASSWGGLGEEKLFFGSGTQLSVL.

This rearrangement joins TRBV11-2 to TRBJ2-2; 8 bases are shared with TRBD2. This CDR3 contains 16 residues. V trimming: 0 bases; J trimming: 6 bases; junction bases outside the gene matches: 6. Germline V CDR1 and CDR2: SGHAT, FQNNGV. The CDR3 region has the DNA TGTGCCAGCAGCTTAGACCCAGCGGGAGAAGCCGGGGAGCTGTTTTTT. Translating gives CASSLDPAGEAGELFF.

The rearrangement links TRBV6-7 to TRBJ1-5, with D hard to call. TRBV6-7 carries the ORF label, with uncertain function. The CDR3 is 18 residues long. Between the trimmed V and J ends, which lost 0 bases and 7 bases, there was a span of 22 bases. The CDR3 sequence: CASSYSISGREEEQPQHF. The DNA of the CDR3 is TGTGCCAGCAGTTACTCGATATCAGGAAGGGAGGAAGAGCAGCCCCAGCATTTT.

The rearrangement joins TRBV10-3 to TRBJ2-7; 11 nucleotides align to TRBD2. V lost 2 bases, J lost 4 bases, and 7 bases stayed unmatched. The CDR3 loop spans 16 amino acids. Germline V gene lookup returns CDR1 ENHRY and CDR2 SYGVKD. CDR3 loop: CAISELPASGRYEQYF. CDR3 nucleotide sequence: TGTGCCATCAGTGAGCTCCCGGCTAGCGGGAGGTACGAGCAGTACTTC.

To note about this clone: As the CDR3 is not closed by the conserved phenylalanine or tryptophan, this likely results from a read error. The V and J genes are TRBV5-4 and TRBJ1-1; 10 bases are a match to TRBD1. V lost 6 bases and J lost 2; bases outside the gene matches: 4. This CDR3 is built from 14 residues. Germline CDR1 reads SGHNT; CDR2 reads YYREEE (reference sequence). Written as DNA, the CDR3 is TGTGCCAGCACTCAGACAGGGGGCAACACTGAAGCTTTCCTT. Its translation: CASTQTGGNTEAFL.

The V gene is TRBV19, the J gene TRBJ2-7, with TRBD2 matching 7 bases. The V segment lost 6 bases and the J segment 6 bases; nucleotides outside the gene matches: 8. This CDR3 region has 13 residues. Germline V gene data show CDR1 as LNHDA and CDR2 as SQIVND (reference sequence). CDR3 protein: CASRLGLVGEQYF. As DNA, the CDR3 is TGTGCCAGTAGACTCGGACTAGTAGGCGAGCAGTACTTC.

This chain connects TRBV4-3 to TRBJ2-7; D is perhaps TRBD1 (6 bases). V lost 4 bases and J 4 bases, leaving 11 bases between the germline ends. The germline V gene encodes CDR1 LGHNA and CDR2 YSLEER. The CDR3 runs to 13 residues. The CDR3 bases are TGCGCCAGCAGCCGGGACATCGAATACGAGCAGTACTTC. This codes for CASSRDIEYEQYF.

The chain has TRBV6-6 and TRBJ2-7; D is undetermined. Looked up from germline, CDR1 is MNHNY and CDR2 is SVGAGI (reference sequence). The V end lost 6 bases, the J end lost 5 bases, and 14 bases lay between the germline ends. The CDR3 has 13 amino acids. CDR3 sequence reads: CASRGPGSNEQYF. CDR3 coding DNA: TGTGCCAGCAGGGGTCCTGGTAGCAACGAGCAGTACTTC.

The rearrangement joins TRBV13 to TRBJ2-1, with 8 nucleotides matching TRBD2. CDR1 is PRHDT, CDR2 FYEKMQ, per germline (reference sequence). The CDR3 has 17 amino acids. J lost 4 bases, V lost 0 bases, and 8 bases had no gene match. The CDR3 sequence is CASSLGQLAASYNEQFF. The CDR3 DNA is TGTGCCAGCAGCTTAGGCCAACTAGCGGCATCATACAATGAGCAGTTCTTC.

The chain recombines TRBV29-1 with TRBJ2-7; TRBD2 matches 11 bases. Per the germline V gene, CDR1 is SQVTM and CDR2 is ANQGSEA. There are 15 residues in the CDR3. Trimming cost V 7 bases and J 3 bases; bases outside gene matches: 11. CDR3 loop: CSALGMGLADYEQYF. CDR3 DNA: TGCAGCGCCCTTGGGATGGGACTAGCGGACTACGAGCAGTACTTC.

A few counts support this clone. The J gene is TRBJ1-4, the V gene TRBV2; the D gene is possibly TRBD1 (6 bases). The V end was cut by 2 bases, the J end by 8 bases, with 15 bases between. The CDR3 has 15 amino acids. Germline assignment: CDR1 SNHLY and CDR2 FYNNEI. CDR3 DNA sequence: TGTGCCAGCAGTGAACTCGCAGGGGCAGAAGAAAAACTGTTTTTT. As protein: CASSELAGAEEKLFF.

The rearrangement joins TRBV4-3 to TRBJ2-5; the D gene is possibly TRBD2 (5 bases). From germline, CDR1 is LGHNA and CDR2 YSLEER. CDR3 length equals 16 residues. The V end was cut by 1 base, the J end by 0 bases, with 12 bases between. Written as DNA, the CDR3 is TGCGCCAGCAGCCAAGTTAGGACCGGGGACCAAGAGACCCAGTACTTC. As protein: CASSQVRTGDQETQYF.

The chain uses TRBV18 and TRBJ1-1; D might be TRBD1 (6 bases). Germline loops: CDR1 KGHSH, CDR2 LQKENI. The CDR3 spans 17 residues. V lost 2 bases, J lost 1 base, and 17 bases lay in between. The CDR3 sequence is CASSPRRQGMGNTEAFF. In DNA form, the CDR3 reads TGTGCCAGCTCACCAAGAAGGCAGGGGATGGGGAACACTGAAGCTTTCTTT.